Each of the 19 T cell receptor beta chains below was sequenced from the same sample in a study of blood T cells in healthy people across ages. Primers used in a second PCR of about 6 to 11 cycles were a sample-barcoded 5' primer and a J-beta primer mix. In TCRdb, the 5' RACE reads were re-called with MiXCR into one record per CDR3 protein. The sample consists of over 1.5 million distinct CDR3 sequences, roughly 50% of them appearing once. Specimen: blood. All receptors come from a woman aged 40 to 50 in good health.

A remark on this clonotype: At one boundary the junction diverges from the germline segment, which might be a read error. J is TRBJ1-5 and V is TRBV4-1; D is undetermined. This CDR3 has 13 residues. Per germline, CDR1 MGHRA and CDR2 YSYEKL. The CDR3 spells CAGSHPGSQPQHF. Written as DNA, the CDR3 is TGCGCCGGCAGCCACCCTGGCAGTCAGCCCCAGCATTTT.

This clonotype was seen a single time. The chain joins TRBV28 to TRBJ2-5; TRBD2 matches at 8 bases. CDR3 length: 14 residues. Germline V gives CDR1 MDHEN, CDR2 SYDVKM. Trimming removed 7 bases from V and 5 bases from J; junction bases left unmatched: 9. CDR3 coding DNA: TGTGCCAGCAAACGGCGGCGGGGGGCCGAGACCCAGTACTTC. This gives the protein CASKRRRGAETQYF.

The V call is TRBV28, the J call TRBJ1-5, with 8 bases that match TRBD1. This CDR3 region has 16 residues. Losses at the gene ends were 3 bases for V and 3 bases for J; bases not matched to a gene: 7. Germline values: CDR1 MDHEN, CDR2 SYDVKM. CDR3 loop: CASSFGTGRSNQPQHF. The CDR3 region has the DNA TGTGCCAGCAGTTTTGGGACAGGACGGTCCAATCAGCCCCAGCATTTT. The whole variable domain, remainder taken from reference TRBV28 and TRBJ1-5, is DVKVTQSSRYLVKRTGEKVFLECVQDMDHENMFWYRQDPGLGLRLIYFSYDVKMKEKGDIPEGYSVSREKKERFSLILESASTNQTSMYLCASSFGTGRSNQPQHFGDGTRLSIL.

The gene calls are TRBV14 and TRBJ2-7; no clear D gene. V was shortened by 3 bases and J by 5 bases, with 14 bases between the two germline ends. Germline V gene lookup returns CDR1 SGHDN and CDR2 FVKESK. There are 14 residues in the CDR3. CDR3 sequence: CASSQGRKRDEQYF. The CDR3 region has the DNA TGTGCCAGCAGCCAGGGCAGGAAAAGGGACGAGCAGTACTTC.

This chain joins TRBV12-3 or TRBV12-4 and TRBJ1-4; possible D gene TRBD1, 6 bases. V lost 3 bases, J lost 8 bases, and 13 bases lay in between. The CDR3 loop spans 14 amino acids. CDR3 nucleotide sequence: TGTGCCAGCAGTTTTCAGGGGTTCAAGGAAAAACTGTTTTTT. It encodes CASSFQGFKEKLFF.

This rearrangement joins TRBV7-9 to TRBJ2-3; maybe TRBD1 (5 bases). Per germline, CDR1 SEHNR and CDR2 FQNEAQ (reference sequence). The V gene lost 5 bases and the J gene lost 10 bases, with 19 bases spanning the gap. The CDR3 is 14 amino acids. CDR3 in DNA: TGTGCCAGCAGCGCCATCCCAGGCGAAGGGGCGCAGTATTTT. It encodes CASSAIPGEGAQYF.

The chain carries TRBV27 and TRBJ1-5; D unresolved. Trimming took off 2 bases at V and 5 bases at J, with 7 bases between the two ends. Germline-derived CDR1 and CDR2 are MNHEY and SMNVEV (reference sequence). The CDR3 consists of 13 residues. The CDR3 DNA follows: TGTGCCAGCAGTTTAGAAGACCATCAGCCCCAGCATTTT. Amino acids: CASSLEDHQPQHF.

This chain uses TRBV20-1 with TRBJ1-2; no definite D call. Trimming pared 0 bases from V and 2 bases from J, leaving 16 bases between. The CDR3 loop spans 16 amino acids. The germline CDR1 and CDR2 sequences are DFQATT and SNEGSKA (reference sequence). CDR3 residues: CSARDQKRGQNYGYTF. The CDR3 region has the DNA TGCAGTGCTAGAGATCAGAAAAGAGGGCAGAACTATGGCTACACCTTC.

V and J are TRBV28 and TRBJ2-3, with 10 bases lining up with TRBD2. Trimming removed 2 bases from V and 1 base from J; junction bases left unmatched: 6. The CDR3 extends over 17 amino acids. Germline loops: CDR1 MDHEN, CDR2 SYDVKM. The CDR3 region has the DNA TGTGCCAGCAGTTTACCGACTAGCGGGCTAGGCACAGATACGCAGTATTTT. Protein: CASSLPTSGLGTDTQYF.

The gene calls are TRBV12-3 or TRBV12-4 and TRBJ2-1, with TRBD1 identical over 8 bases. This CDR3 has 15 amino acids. The V and J ends lost 3 bases and 3 bases, in that order; junction bases with no gene match: 4. CDR3 in DNA: TGTGCCAGCAGTTTTGACAGGGGAGGCTACAATGAGCAGTTCTTC. Its protein product is CASSFDRGGYNEQFF.

The chain joins TRBV2 to TRBJ1-5, with TRBD1 matching 11 bases. V shed 1 base, J shed 5 bases, and the junction held 10 bases outside the gene matches. The CDR3 length is 18 residues. Germline CDR1 is SNHLY and CDR2 is FYNNEI. CDR3 sequence (DNA): TGTGCCAGCAGTGAAGAAGGGCGAGGGGACAGGGGGGATCAGCCCCAGCATTTT. Its protein is CASSEEGRGDRGDQPQHF.

In its sample, this clonotype was seen a few times. V and J are TRBV4-3 and TRBJ1-2; D is possibly TRBD1 (5 bases). V lost 0 bases to trimming and J lost 4 bases, with 12 bases between them. Per germline, CDR1 LGHNA and CDR2 YSLEER. The CDR3 consists of 15 residues. CDR3 sequence reads: CASSQERRGGYGYTF. The CDR3 DNA sequence: TGCGCCAGCAGCCAAGAGAGGAGGGGCGGCTATGGCTACACCTTC.

In this sample, this clonotype turned up many times. The V gene is TRBV18, the J gene TRBJ2-1; D is unclear. The CDR3 length is 12 residues. The ends were cut back, 3 bases at V and 5 bases at J, with 5 bases in the middle. The germline V gene has CDR1 KGHSH and CDR2 LQKENI. This CDR3 reads CASSPTDNEQFF. CDR3 sequence (DNA): TGTGCCAGCTCACCCACGGACAATGAGCAGTTCTTC.

CDR3 residues: CASSLDGTKYNEQFF. DNA of the CDR3: TGTGCCAGCAGCTTAGATGGGACCAAGTACAATGAGCAGTTCTTC. The chain combines TRBV7-2 with TRBJ2-1, with D perhaps being TRBD1 or TRBD2 (5 bases each). Germline CDR1 and CDR2: SGHTA and FQGNSA. The CDR3 consists of 15 residues. Between the trimmed V and J ends, which lost 1 base and 4 bases, there was a span of 11 bases. The variable domain in full, with the rest retrieved from reference TRBV7-2 and TRBJ2-1, is GAGVSQSPSNKVTEKGKDVELRCDPISGHTALYWYRQSLGQGLEFLIYFQGNSAPDKSGLPSDRFSAERTGGSVSTLTIQRTQQEDSAVYLCASSLDGTKYNEQFFGPGTRLTVL.

This clonotype has a handful of counts. V is TRBV6-5 and J is TRBJ1-6; 7 bases match TRBD1. Germline V gene lookup returns CDR1 MNHEY and CDR2 SVGAGI. This CDR3 is built from 17 residues. The J segment lost 6 bases and the V segment lost 2 bases, leaving 10 bases of the junction unmatched. The CDR3 nucleotides read TGTGCCAGCAGTTACATCGGAGGGACAGCTTTTAATTCACCCCTCCACTTT. Translated: CASSYIGGTAFNSPLHF.

The rearrangement joins TRBV20-1 to TRBJ2-5; tentatively, D is TRBD1 or TRBD2 (5 bases each). The CDR3 consists of 11 residues. Trimming stripped 6 bases from V and 5 bases from J, with 10 bases between. CDR1 is DFQATT, CDR2 SNEGSKA, per germline (reference sequence). In DNA form, the CDR3 reads TGCAGTGCGTTCGAGGGGGAGACCCAGTACTTC. As protein: CSAFEGETQYF.

This clonotype showed up just once. The chain joins TRBV21-1 to TRBJ1-2. TRBV21-1 constitutes a pseudogene. The CDR3 totals 17 residues. The CDR3 nucleotides are TGTGCCAGCAGCAAAGTAGCGCAGGTCCGTACTAACTATGGCTACACCTTC. As protein: CASSKVAQVRTNYGYTF.

This sequence joins TRBV28 and TRBJ1-2; TRBD1 aligns across 9 bases. The CDR3 is made up of 17 amino acids. CDR1 and CDR2 from the germline V gene are MDHEN and SYDVKM. V lost 3 bases to trimming and J lost 0 bases; unmatched junction nucleotides: 8. CDR3 DNA: TGTGCCAGCAGTTTCGAGGGACAGGGCAAAGCTAACTATGGCTACACCTTC. Its protein is CASSFEGQGKANYGYTF.

This chain connects TRBV3-1 to TRBJ1-1; D gene unclear. Germline V gene sequence: CDR1 LGHDT, CDR2 YNNKEL (reference sequence). CDR3 length equals 12 residues. Trimming stripped 6 bases from V and 2 bases from J, with 7 bases between. For the CDR3, the DNA is TGTGCCAGCAGTCGACTTAACACTGAAGCTTTCTTT. This encodes CASSRLNTEAFF.